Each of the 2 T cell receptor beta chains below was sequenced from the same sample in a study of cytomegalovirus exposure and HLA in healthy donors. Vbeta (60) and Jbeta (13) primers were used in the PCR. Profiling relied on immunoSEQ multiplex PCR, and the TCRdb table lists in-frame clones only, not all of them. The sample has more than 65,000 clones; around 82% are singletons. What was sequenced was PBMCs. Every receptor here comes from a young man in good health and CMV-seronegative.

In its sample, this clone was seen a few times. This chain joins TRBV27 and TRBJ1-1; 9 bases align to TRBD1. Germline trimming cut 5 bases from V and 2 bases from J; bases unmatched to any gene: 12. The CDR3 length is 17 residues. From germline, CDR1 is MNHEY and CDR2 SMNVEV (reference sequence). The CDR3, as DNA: TGTGCCAGCAGTCTCTCTCTAAACAGGGGGCCCAACACTGAAGCTTTCTTT. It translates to CASSLSLNRGPNTEAFF.

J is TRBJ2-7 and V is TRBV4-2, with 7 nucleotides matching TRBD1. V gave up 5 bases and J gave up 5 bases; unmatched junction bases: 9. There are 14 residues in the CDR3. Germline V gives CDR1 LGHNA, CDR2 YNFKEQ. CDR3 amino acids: CASSGRDRVHEQYF. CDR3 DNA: TGTGCCAGCAGCGGCCGGGACAGAGTTCACGAGCAGTACTTC.